The 32 T cell receptor beta chains presented below share a single source sample, sequenced in a study of identifying expanded T cells in peripheral blood. Sequenced by immunoSEQ multiplex PCR; TCRdb stores in-frame clones only, minus some. The repertoire consists of 90,000 to 100,000 clones, with around 90% occurring once and the leading ten covering under 6%. The sequenced sample consisted of blood. These TCRs come from a person between 18 and 75 years old in good health.

This clone was seen just once. V and J are TRBV19 and TRBJ2-7; D is possibly TRBD1 (6 bases). Trimming took 6 bases from V and 3 from J, leaving 15 bases between them. CDR3 length: 14 amino acids. CDR1 and CDR2 from the germline V gene are LNHDA and SQIVND (reference sequence). The DNA of the CDR3 is TGTGCCAGTAGCCACCCCGGACAGATCTACGAGCAGTACTTC. Its translation: CASSHPGQIYEQYF.

The chain recombines TRBV6-1 with TRBJ1-1; TRBD1 agrees at 7 bases. The CDR3 has 13 residues. Trimming at V came to 5 bases and at J to 3 bases, leaving 3 bases not matched to a gene. Germline values: CDR1 MNHNS, CDR2 SASEGT. The CDR3: CASSQQGHTEAFF. Here the CDR3 DNA reads TGTGCCAGCAGTCAACAGGGGCACACTGAAGCTTTCTTT.

This chain joins TRBV9 and TRBJ2-5; 11 bases agree with TRBD2. CDR3 length: 16 amino acids. The ends lost 1 base at V and 3 bases at J; junction bases unmatched: 5. CDR1 SGDLS and CDR2 YYNGEE come from the germline V gene. The DNA of the CDR3 is TGTGCCAGCAGCGTATCTCAGACTAGCGGGAAAGAGACCCAGTACTTC. Its protein is CASSVSQTSGKETQYF. The variable domain in full, with the rest retrieved from reference TRBV9 and TRBJ2-5, is DSGVTQTPKHLITATGQRVTLRCSPRSGDLSVYWYQQSLDQGLQFLIQYYNGEERAKGNILERFSAQQFPDLHSELNLSSLELGDSALYFCASSVSQTSGKETQYFGPGTRLLVL.

The CDR3 loop reads CASSLDRTGNTGELFF. CDR3 in DNA: TGTGCCAGCAGCTTAGATCGGACAGGGAACACCGGGGAGCTGTTTTTT. This chain connects TRBV11-2 to TRBJ2-2; the match to TRBD1 covers 7 bases. Losses at the gene ends were 0 bases for V and 1 base for J; bases not matched to a gene: 2. The CDR3 totals 16 residues. Looked up from germline, CDR1 is SGHAT and CDR2 is FQNNGV. The variable domain in full, with the rest retrieved from reference TRBV11-2 and TRBJ2-2, is EAGVAQSPRYKIIEKRQSVAFWCNPISGHATLYWYQQILGQGPKLLIQFQNNGVVDDSQLPKDRFSAERLKGVDSTLKIQPAKLEDSAVYLCASSLDRTGNTGELFFGEGSRLTVL.

The CDR3 DNA reads TGTGCCAGCAGCGTTAGGTCGGGAAACACCATATATTTT. Translating gives CASSVRSGNTIYF. The chain combines TRBV13 with TRBJ1-3; D gene ambiguous. V lost 5 bases and J lost 4, with 9 bases in between. This CDR3 contains 13 residues. In germline, CDR1 is PRHDT, CDR2 FYEKMQ (reference sequence). The whole variable domain, filled in from reference TRBV13 and TRBJ1-3, reads AAGVIQSPRHLIKEKRETATLKCYPIPRHDTVYWYQQGPGQDPQFLISFYEKMQSDKGSIPDRFSAQQFSDYHSELNMSSLELGDSALYFCASSVRSGNTIYFGEGSWLTVV.

CDR3 sequence reads: CSERDGNTEAFF. The CDR3 bases are TGCAGCGAGCGGGACGGTAACACTGAAGCTTTCTTT. The chain has TRBV29-1 and TRBJ1-1; D possibly corresponds to TRBD1 (5 bases). Trimming pared 7 bases from V and 2 bases from J, leaving 11 bases between. CDR1 SQVTM and CDR2 ANQGSEA come from the germline V gene. This CDR3 comprises 12 residues.

This clone has just a few counts. The J gene is TRBJ1-3, the V gene TRBV6-1; 7 bases fit TRBD1. The V segment lost 1 base and the J segment 2 bases; nucleotides outside the gene matches: 11. The CDR3 extends over 18 amino acids. The germline V gene encodes CDR1 MNHNS and CDR2 SASEGT. CDR3 protein: CASSEEMTGFFAGNTIYF. DNA for the CDR3: TGTGCCAGCAGTGAAGAAATGACAGGGTTCTTTGCTGGAAACACCATATATTTT.

The chain combines TRBV18 with TRBJ1-2; D gene uncertain. Trimming took 4 bases from V and 2 from J, leaving 8 bases between them. The CDR3 consists of 13 residues. Germline V CDR1 and CDR2: KGHSH, LQKENI. The CDR3 loop reads CASSRSDNYGYTF. CDR3 DNA: TGTGCCAGCTCACGTTCGGACAACTATGGCTACACCTTC.

The genes are TRBV7-9 and TRBJ1-1; 7 nucleotides match TRBD1. This CDR3 comprises 14 residues. Germline loops: CDR1 SEHNR, CDR2 FQNEAQ (reference sequence). Trimming took 6 bases from V and 0 from J; bases not matched to a gene: 4. The CDR3 sequence is CASSLGTVNTEAFF. The CDR3 DNA follows: TGTGCCAGCAGTTTGGGGACAGTGAACACTGAAGCTTTCTTT.

The chain links TRBV11-2 to TRBJ1-5; D call uncertain. Trimming pared 0 bases from V and 6 bases from J, leaving 6 bases between. Germline CDR1 reads SGHAT; CDR2 reads FQNNGV. The CDR3 totals 13 residues. CDR3 DNA: TGTGCCAGCAGCTTAGAGGCCGGTCAGCCCCAGCATTTT. It translates to CASSLEAGQPQHF.

This chain joins TRBV27 and TRBJ2-7; perhaps TRBD2 as D (5 bases). The CDR3 loop spans 15 amino acids. Germline V gene data show CDR1 as MNHEY and CDR2 as SMNVEV (reference sequence). V lost 2 bases to trimming and J lost 0 bases, with 11 bases between them. The CDR3 region has the DNA TGTGCCAGCAGTTTAGGCCTAGCTTTCTCCTACGAGCAGTACTTC. It yields the protein CASSLGLAFSYEQYF.

The rearrangement links TRBV11-2 to TRBJ2-1; the match to TRBD2 covers 8 bases. The J segment lost 6 bases and the V segment lost 3 bases, leaving 4 bases of the junction unmatched. The CDR3 runs to 14 residues. Germline CDR1 SGHAT, CDR2 FQNNGV. The CDR3 reads CASSFQRGSNEQFF. The CDR3 DNA follows: TGTGCCAGCAGCTTTCAGCGGGGGAGCAATGAGCAGTTCTTC.

The sample holds a few counts of this clone. The V and J genes are TRBV9 and TRBJ2-3; 8 nucleotides line up with TRBD2. The CDR3 loop spans 15 amino acids. The germline gives CDR1 SGDLS, CDR2 YYNGEE. Trimming at V came to 2 bases and at J to 3 bases, leaving 5 bases not matched to a gene. CDR3 loop: CASSVFAGGTDTQYF. CDR3 bases: TGTGCCAGCAGCGTCTTTGCGGGGGGAACAGATACGCAGTATTTT.

The chain carries TRBV25-1 and TRBJ1-2, with D maybe TRBD1 (5 bases). The CDR3 covers 16 residues. Germline V gives CDR1 MGHDK, CDR2 SYGVNS. V was cut by 1 base and J by 6 bases, with 18 bases left in between. The DNA of the CDR3 is TGTGCCAGCAGTGAATTCTCCGGCAGGGAGCGAGATGGCTACACCTTC. Its protein is CASSEFSGRERDGYTF.

This chain uses TRBV10-3 with TRBJ2-1; D perhaps matches TRBD2 (6 bases). The germline CDR1 and CDR2 sequences are ENHRY and SYGVKD. This CDR3 contains 17 residues. V shed 0 bases and J shed 3 bases, with 15 bases lying between them. This CDR3 reads CAISESMASAIYNEQFF. CDR3 coding DNA: TGTGCCATCAGTGAGTCGATGGCTAGCGCCATCTACAATGAGCAGTTCTTC.

The chain carries TRBV2 and TRBJ2-7, with D perhaps TRBD2 (6 bases). The CDR3 runs 13 residues. Deletions cut 9 bases from V and 5 bases from J, with 17 bases between. Germline-derived CDR1 and CDR2 are SNHLY and FYNNEI. In nucleotides, the CDR3 is TGTGCCAGGGGTGGGACTGATGCTAACGAGCAGTACTTC. Protein sequence: CARGGTDANEQYF.

This clone has only one observation. Here the CDR3 reads CASSPRGGEPLFPKNIQYF. CDR3 coding DNA: TGTGCCAGCAGCCCTAGGGGGGGAGAACCCCTATTTCCCAAAAACATTCAGTACTTC. The chain uses TRBV7-9 and TRBJ2-4; possible D gene TRBD2, 7 bases. The germline CDR1 and CDR2 sequences are SEHNR and FQNEAQ (reference sequence). The CDR3 contains 19 residues. The V gene lost 5 bases and the J gene lost 2 bases, with 25 bases spanning the gap. The full variable domain, completed using reference TRBV7-9 and TRBJ2-4, is DTGVSQNPRHKITKRGQNVTFRCDPISEHNRLYWYRQTLGQGPEFLTYFQNEAQLEKSRLLSDRFSAERPKGSFSTLEIQRTEQGDSAMYLCASSPRGGEPLFPKNIQYFGAGTRLSVL.

The rearrangement joins TRBV4-3 to TRBJ1-2; D perhaps matches TRBD1 (5 bases). This CDR3 contains 17 residues. Trimming shortened V by 2 bases and J by 3 bases, and 19 bases separated the two germline ends. CDR1 and CDR2 (germline): LGHNA, YSLEER. The DNA of the CDR3 is TGCGCCAGCAGCCAAACCACGCGACAGACAGAACACTATGGCTACACCTTC. It translates to CASSQTTRQTEHYGYTF.

The rearrangement uses TRBV5-1 and TRBJ2-2, with D hard to call. Trimming took off 5 bases at V and 4 bases at J, with 9 bases between the two ends. The CDR3 consists of 13 residues. The germline V gene encodes CDR1 SGHRS and CDR2 YFSETQ. CDR3: CASSSTVTGELFF. CDR3 sequence (DNA): TGCGCCAGCAGTTCTACCGTCACCGGGGAGCTGTTTTTT.

J is TRBJ1-5 and V is TRBV4-1; D is perhaps TRBD1 (6 bases). Germline-derived CDR1 and CDR2 are MGHRA and YSYEKL. The CDR3 extends over 16 amino acids. V was trimmed by 4 bases and J by 7 bases, leaving 20 bases between them. The CDR3 spells CASSPGTGRGEQPQHF. Here the CDR3 DNA reads TGCGCCAGCAGCCCCGGAACGGGCAGGGGAGAACAGCCCCAGCATTTT.

This clone is a singleton in its sample. The CDR3 spells CASSLLTLGSLYGYTF. The CDR3, as DNA: TGTGCCAGCAGCTTACTAACTCTGGGGAGCCTGTATGGCTACACCTTC. The chain carries TRBV5-4 and TRBJ1-2, with D unresolved. This CDR3 has 16 residues. Trimming left V 2 bases short and J 5 bases short, with 19 bases between. Germline values: CDR1 SGHNT, CDR2 YYREEE (reference sequence).

The chain is built from TRBV19 and TRBJ2-5; D gene unclear. V lost 6 bases and J lost 7, with 15 bases in between. CDR1 and CDR2 (germline): LNHDA, SQIVND (reference sequence). The CDR3 covers 13 residues. The CDR3 nucleotides read TGTGCCAGTAGGCCGTATGGCTCGGGGACCCAGTACTTC. It yields the protein CASRPYGSGTQYF. Based on the CDR3 plus reference TRBV19 and TRBJ2-5, the full variable domain is DGGITQSPKYLFRKEGQNVTLSCEQNLNHDAMYWYRQDPGQGLRLIYYSQIVNDFQKGDIAEGYSVSREKKESFPLTVTSAQKNPTAFYLCASRPYGSGTQYFGPGTRLLVL.

J is TRBJ1-2 and V is TRBV28; the match to TRBD1 covers 10 bases. There are 12 residues in the CDR3. With 6 bases clipped from V and 5 bases from J, the junction kept 0 bases outside the gene matches. CDR1 is MDHEN and CDR2 is SYDVKM in the germline V gene. CDR3 sequence: CASRDRGYGYTF. The CDR3 region has the DNA TGTGCCAGCAGGGACAGGGGGTATGGCTACACCTTC.

The rearrangement links TRBV18 to TRBJ1-3; D is possibly TRBD1 (5 bases). Trimming took off 4 bases at V and 3 bases at J, with 13 bases between the two ends. The CDR3 loop spans 15 amino acids. CDR1 and CDR2 (germline): KGHSH, LQKENI. Here the CDR3 DNA reads TGTGCCAGCTCACTGGCAGGGAGCGGTGGAAACACCATATATTTT. Translated, it gives CASSLAGSGGNTIYF. The whole variable domain, remainder taken from reference TRBV18 and TRBJ1-3, is NAGVMQNPRHLVRRRGQEARLRCSPMKGHSHVYWYRQLPEEGLKFMVYLQKENIIDESGMPKERFSAEFPKEGPSILRIQQVVRGDSAAYFCASSLAGSGGNTIYFGEGSWLTVV.

This clone has only one observation. This chain connects TRBV4-3 to TRBJ1-2; TRBD1 agrees at 12 bases. The CDR3 has 16 residues. Trimming took 7 bases from V and 4 from J; bases not matched to a gene: 10. The V gene's germline CDR1 is LGHNA and CDR2 YSLEER. CDR3 in DNA: TGCGCCAGCACCAAAGAATGGGGACAGGGGGCCTATGGCTACACCTTC. Encoded protein: CASTKEWGQGAYGYTF.

The chain employs TRBV6-1 and TRBJ1-3; weak D call: TRBD1 (6 bases). V lost 1 base and J 0 bases, leaving 10 bases between the germline ends. Germline V gene sequence: CDR1 MNHNS, CDR2 SASEGT. The CDR3 runs to 16 residues. The CDR3 sequence: CASSEVWTVSGNTIYF. The CDR3 DNA reads TGTGCCAGCAGTGAAGTTTGGACAGTCTCTGGAAACACCATATATTTT.

This CDR3 reads CASSLGREGYNEQFF. CDR3 coding DNA: TGTGCCAGCAGCTTGGGGCGGGAGGGTTACAATGAGCAGTTCTTC. The chain recombines TRBV5-4 with TRBJ2-1; 9 bases fit TRBD2. With V trimmed by 0 bases and J by 4 bases, 2 bases remained unmatched. The CDR3 has 15 residues. Germline CDR1 is SGHNT and CDR2 is YYREEE (reference sequence).

This clone was seen just once. The chain couples TRBV5-1 to TRBJ2-3; possible D gene TRBD1, 6 bases. Per the germline V gene, CDR1 is SGHRS and CDR2 is YFSETQ. The CDR3 contains 15 residues. V gave up 4 bases and J gave up 2 bases, with 14 bases separating them. CDR3 in DNA: TGCGCCAGCAGCACAAACAGGGTTGACACAGATACGCAGTATTTT. Its protein is CASSTNRVDTDTQYF. Supplemented by reference TRBV5-1 and TRBJ2-3, the full variable domain reads KAGVTQTPRYLIKTRGQQVTLSCSPISGHRSVSWYQQTPGQGLQFLFEYFSETQRNKGNFPGRFSGRQFSNSRSEMNVSTLELGDSALYLCASSTNRVDTDTQYFGPGTRLTVL.

The chain recombines TRBV4-1 with TRBJ1-2; 8 bases fit TRBD1. The CDR3 is 13 amino acids. Looked up from germline, CDR1 is MGHRA and CDR2 is YSYEKL. The J segment lost 11 bases and the V segment lost 0 bases, leaving 5 bases of the junction unmatched. The CDR3 spells CASSQDSDRVYTF. CDR3 coding DNA: TGCGCCAGCAGCCAAGATTCGGACAGGGTGTACACCTTC.

V gene TRBV18 combines with J gene TRBJ2-7, with a weak D call TRBD1 (5 bases). V gave up 1 base and J gave up 6 bases, with 16 bases separating them. This CDR3 region has 15 residues. CDR1 and CDR2 (germline): KGHSH, LQKENI. CDR3 residues: CASSPRRDSQGEQYF. The DNA of the CDR3 is TGTGCCAGCTCACCACGCAGGGATTCGCAGGGCGAGCAGTACTTC. Looking up the rest from reference TRBV18 and TRBJ2-7 gives the full variable domain: NAGVMQNPRHLVRRRGQEARLRCSPMKGHSHVYWYRQLPEEGLKFMVYLQKENIIDESGMPKERFSAEFPKEGPSILRIQQVVRGDSAAYFCASSPRRDSQGEQYFGPGTRLTVT.

The chain combines TRBV14 with TRBJ1-3, with D uncertain. Germline V lookup: CDR1 SGHDN, CDR2 FVKESK. The CDR3 totals 14 residues. V was cut by 4 bases and J by 3 bases, with 10 bases left in between. CDR3 DNA sequence: TGTGCCAGCAGCCCAGACACCGTTGGAAACACCATATATTTT. This codes for CASSPDTVGNTIYF.

V usage is TRBV5-5 and J usage is TRBJ2-7, with TRBD1 identical over 8 bases. CDR3 length: 16 amino acids. Germline loops: CDR1 SGHKS, CDR2 YYEKEE (reference sequence). Unmatched junction bases numbered 7, after V lost 0 bases and J lost 2 bases. CDR3 in amino acids: CASSLVAQGATYEQYF. For the CDR3, the DNA is TGTGCCAGCAGCTTGGTGGCGCAGGGGGCAACCTACGAGCAGTACTTC.